This entry lists 25 T cell receptor beta chains sequenced from one sample in a study of blood T cell repertoires in COVID-19. Produced via immunoSEQ multiplex PCR; TCRdb's table is partial and in-frame only. This table has under 150,000 clones, 85% to 90% appearing once. The specimen sequenced was peripheral blood. These receptors came from a woman aged 45-65 years with acute or convalescent COVID-19.

This chain uses TRBV11-1 with TRBJ1-6, with a possible D match to TRBD1 (6 bases). The ends were cut back, 6 bases at V and 7 bases at J, with 13 bases in the middle. This CDR3 has 14 residues. Germline V gene lookup returns CDR1 SGHAT and CDR2 FQDESV (reference sequence). CDR3 DNA: TGTGCCAGCAGGGACAGTGCTACGAATTCACCCCTCCACTTT. This gives the protein CASRDSATNSPLHF.

The sample holds a few counts of this clone. The CDR3 nucleotides are TGTGCCTGGAGTGGGACACCAGGCAATCAGCCCCAGCATTTT. It translates to CAWSGTPGNQPQHF. The chain uses TRBV30 and TRBJ1-5; D possibly corresponds to TRBD1 (5 bases). The V end was cut by 1 base, the J end by 2 bases, with 9 bases between. This CDR3 has 14 residues. CDR1 and CDR2 from the germline V gene are GTSNPN and SVGIG (reference sequence).

CDR3 coding DNA: TGTGCCAGCAGAGGACAGGGGGCGAGGGGCTACACCTTC. It is translated as CASRGQGARGYTF. The rearrangement joins TRBV28 to TRBJ1-2; 11 bases agree with TRBD1. Germline-derived CDR1 and CDR2 are MDHEN and SYDVKM. This CDR3 spans 13 amino acids. J lost 8 bases, V lost 6 bases, and 5 bases had no gene match.

The chain combines TRBV10-3 with TRBJ1-2, with 9 bases that match TRBD1. Looked up from germline, CDR1 is ENHRY and CDR2 is SYGVKD. V lost 2 bases to trimming and J lost 6 bases; unmatched junction nucleotides: 7. The CDR3 covers 15 residues. The CDR3 bases are TGTGCCATCAGTGAGCAGAGGGGGACAGGGAATGGCTACACCTTC. Translation: CAISEQRGTGNGYTF.

Comments on this clone: The junction shows a germline mismatch at one end, possibly a read error. V usage is TRBV30 and J usage is TRBJ2-2, with D unclear. Germline CDR1 GTSNPN, CDR2 SVGIG (reference sequence). The CDR3 has 11 amino acids. The CDR3 loop is CAWGVSWELFF. For the CDR3, the DNA is TGTGCCTGGGGTGTTAGCTGGGAGCTGTTTTTT.

The J gene is TRBJ2-2, the V gene TRBV18; 7 bases agree with TRBD2. J was trimmed by 2 bases and V by 3 bases; bases with no gene match: 6. Germline V gives CDR1 KGHSH, CDR2 LQKENI. The CDR3 runs 16 residues. CDR3 DNA: TGTGCCAGCTCACCTGTGGGGGGGACCAACACCGGGGAGCTGTTTTTT. Translated: CASSPVGGTNTGELFF.

The rearrangement joins TRBV28 to TRBJ2-7; 9 bases agree with TRBD2. The germline V gene has CDR1 MDHEN and CDR2 SYDVKM. J gave up 6 bases and V 4 bases, and 13 bases lay outside the gene matches. This CDR3 region has 16 residues. The CDR3 loop reads CASSSLGGRALGEQYF. CDR3 nucleotide sequence: TGTGCCAGCAGTTCCTTGGGCGGGAGGGCCCTGGGCGAGCAGTACTTC. Filled out from reference TRBV28 and TRBJ2-7, the complete variable domain reads DVKVTQSSRYLVKRTGEKVFLECVQDMDHENMFWYRQDPGLGLRLIYFSYDVKMKEKGDIPEGYSVSREKKERFSLILESASTNQTSMYLCASSSLGGRALGEQYFGPGTRLTVT.

The gene calls are TRBV6-5 and TRBJ2-1; 9 bases match TRBD2. CDR3 size: 15 residues. CDR1 is MNHEY and CDR2 is SVGAGI in the germline V gene. After removal of 6 bases from V and 4 bases from J, the junction contained 7 bases not matched to a gene. CDR3 DNA sequence: TGTGCCAGCAGCTCCTTAGCGGGGGCTTACAATGAGCAGTTCTTC. This sequence encodes CASSSLAGAYNEQFF.

This clone was counted once. The V gene is TRBV14, the J gene TRBJ2-2; TRBD1 aligns across 8 bases. The CDR3 is 17 residues long. Germline assignment: CDR1 SGHDN and CDR2 FVKESK. V trimming: 2 bases; J trimming: 1 base; junction bases outside the gene matches: 6. The CDR3 loop reads CASSQYLTGGNTGELFF. The CDR3 nucleotides are TGTGCCAGCAGCCAATATTTAACAGGGGGGAACACCGGGGAGCTGTTTTTT.

Only a few counts were recorded for this clone. This chain connects TRBV7-9 to TRBJ1-1; D remains ambiguous. Germline V gives CDR1 SEHNR, CDR2 FQNEAQ (reference sequence). Trimming removed 2 bases at V and 4 bases at J, with 8 bases between. The CDR3 length is 13 residues. The CDR3 region has the DNA TGTGCCAGCAGCTTATTGGAGGGCACTGAAGCTTTCTTT. It specifies CASSLLEGTEAFF.

The genes are TRBV12-5 and TRBJ2-1, with 8 bases identical to TRBD1. V lost 6 bases and J lost 8; bases outside the gene matches: 9. CDR1 LGHNT and CDR2 FRNRAP come from the germline V gene. This CDR3 comprises 14 residues. The CDR3 nucleotides read TGTGCTAGTGGGCTCGGACAGGGATGGTATGAGCAGTTCTTC. Its protein is CASGLGQGWYEQFF.

This chain uses TRBV14 with TRBJ2-7, with 7 positions matching TRBD1. J gave up 4 bases and V 4 bases, and 4 bases lay outside the gene matches. CDR1 SGHDN and CDR2 FVKESK come from the germline V gene. This CDR3 is 13 amino acids long. CDR3 amino acids: CASSPWTGYEQYF. The CDR3 bases are TGTGCCAGCAGCCCCTGGACAGGATACGAGCAGTACTTC.

This sequence joins TRBV6-5 and TRBJ2-1; 8 nucleotides match TRBD1. CDR1 and CDR2 from the germline V gene are MNHEY and SVGAGI. V dropped 4 bases and J dropped 0; count of bases not matched to a gene: 2. The CDR3 contains 15 residues. The CDR3 DNA reads TGTGCCAGCAGTTTACAGGGGGGCTCCTACAATGAGCAGTTCTTC. As protein: CASSLQGGSYNEQFF.

The chain couples TRBV10-3 to TRBJ1-2; possible D gene TRBD1, 6 bases. CDR3 length equals 16 residues. The V gene lost 4 bases and the J gene lost 4 bases, with 19 bases spanning the gap. Germline V gene lookup returns CDR1 ENHRY and CDR2 SYGVKD. The CDR3 here is CAISGGHRLQSYGYTF. CDR3 in DNA: TGTGCCATCAGTGGGGGACACCGTCTTCAAAGCTATGGCTACACCTTC.

The V gene is TRBV5-8, the J gene TRBJ1-3; TRBD1 agrees at 7 bases. This CDR3 spans 15 amino acids. Germline V CDR1 and CDR2: SGHTS, YDEGEE. V gave up 4 bases and J gave up 5 bases; unmatched junction bases: 9. CDR3 coding DNA: TGTGCCAGCAGCCTTCCCGGACAGGAGCGAAACACCATATATTTT. This sequence encodes CASSLPGQERNTIYF.

The rearrangement joins TRBV30 to TRBJ1-4; D remains unclear. V lost 3 bases to trimming and J lost 0 bases, with 8 bases between them. Germline loops: CDR1 GTSNPN, CDR2 SVGIG (reference sequence). CDR3 size: 14 residues. The CDR3 reads CAWSPVATNEKLFF. Here the CDR3 DNA reads TGTGCCTGGAGCCCAGTTGCAACTAATGAAAAACTGTTTTTT.

This clone was recorded only once. V is TRBV10-2 and J is TRBJ1-2; a weak D match, TRBD1 (6 bases). The CDR3 runs to 12 residues. Germline V gives CDR1 WSHSY, CDR2 SAAADI. Trimming removed 10 bases at V and 4 bases at J, with 13 bases between. The CDR3 DNA is TGCGCCACCCGGAAGGACAGCTATGGCTACACCTTC. This sequence encodes CATRKDSYGYTF.

This chain joins TRBV30 and TRBJ1-2; 9 positions agree with TRBD1. Germline V gives CDR1 GTSNPN, CDR2 SVGIG (reference sequence). The CDR3 is 14 amino acids. V lost 5 bases to trimming and J lost 2 bases; unmatched junction nucleotides: 6. DNA for the CDR3: TGTGCCTGGGTCCCGGGACAGGGAAACTATGGCTACACCTTC. It specifies CAWVPGQGNYGYTF.

The chain is built from TRBV6-4 and TRBJ2-5; a possible D gene is TRBD2 (5 bases). Germline assignment: CDR1 MRHNA and CDR2 SNTAGT. The CDR3 runs 13 residues. V was cut by 9 bases and J by 5 bases, with 16 bases left in between. The CDR3 here is CASQDCLEETQYF. CDR3 in DNA: TGTGCCAGTCAGGACTGCCTGGAGGAGACCCAGTACTTC.

This clone was seen a few times. V gene TRBV15 combines with J gene TRBJ1-1; weak D call: TRBD1 (6 bases). The germline gives CDR1 LNHNV, CDR2 YYDKDF (reference sequence). There are 15 residues in the CDR3. Trimming shortened V by 3 bases and J by 3 bases, and 14 bases separated the two germline ends. The CDR3 DNA is TGTGCCACCAGCAGCTACAGGGTTGTGGACACTGAAGCTTTCTTT. It yields the protein CATSSYRVVDTEAFF.

The V call is TRBV3-1 (or the pseudogene TRBV3-2), the J call TRBJ2-7; no clear D. Trimming pared 4 bases from V and 4 bases from J, leaving 11 bases between. Germline lookup yields CDR1 LGHDT and CDR2 YNNKEL (reference sequence). The CDR3 is made up of 13 amino acids. CDR3 amino acids: CASSREGRYEQYF. The CDR3, as DNA: TGTGCCAGCAGCCGAGAAGGCAGGTACGAGCAGTACTTC.

The chain is built from TRBV2 and TRBJ2-6; 9 bases align to TRBD2. J gave up 0 bases and V 6 bases, and 9 bases lay outside the gene matches. Looked up from germline, CDR1 is SNHLY and CDR2 is FYNNEI. This CDR3 is 18 amino acids long. The CDR3 region is CASRTTSGPLSGANVLTF. The CDR3, as DNA: TGTGCCAGCAGGACAACTAGCGGGCCTCTCTCTGGGGCCAACGTCCTGACTTTC.

J is TRBJ2-1 and V is TRBV30; D perhaps matches TRBD1 (6 bases). CDR3 length equals 14 residues. The germline gives CDR1 GTSNPN, CDR2 SVGIG (reference sequence). The V gene lost 0 bases and the J gene lost 4 bases, with 10 bases spanning the gap. The CDR3 loop is CAWSVLGGYNEQFF. The CDR3 DNA follows: TGTGCCTGGAGTGTCTTAGGGGGTTACAATGAGCAGTTCTTC.

CDR3 region: CASSLGTSGRYEQYF. In DNA, the CDR3 is TGTGCCAGCAGCCTAGGGACTAGCGGACGCTACGAGCAGTACTTC. This sequence joins TRBV5-4 and TRBJ2-7; the match to TRBD2 covers 11 bases. This CDR3 has 15 residues. Germline CDR1 and CDR2: SGHNT and YYREEE (reference sequence). After removal of 4 bases from V and 3 bases from J, the junction contained 6 bases not matched to a gene. The entire variable domain, with the rest obtained from reference TRBV5-4 and TRBJ2-7, is as follows: ETGVTQSPTHLIKTRGQQVTLRCSSQSGHNTVSWYQQALGQGPQFIFQYYREEENGRGNFPPRFSGLQFPNYSSELNVNALELDDSALYLCASSLGTSGRYEQYFGPGTRLTVT.

This clone was observed once. The chain recombines TRBV5-4 with TRBJ1-1; D might be TRBD1 (5 bases). This CDR3 contains 15 residues. CDR1 and CDR2 from the germline V gene are SGHNT and YYREEE (reference sequence). V lost 4 bases to trimming and J lost 3 bases, with 16 bases between them. DNA of the CDR3: TGTGCCAGCAGCCTATTCGACAGATTAGACACTGAAGCTTTCTTT. Protein: CASSLFDRLDTEAFF.